The entry below describes one T cell receptor beta chain. The antigen is not known. A much larger clone sits a single nucleotide away, making a read error possible. The CDR3 does not close with the conserved phenylalanine or tryptophan, likely indicating a read error. The CD8+CD4-CCR7+CD45RA+ phenotype defined the sorted naive CD8 T cells. V lost 5 bases and J 2 bases, leaving 17 bases between the germline ends. The CDR3 sequence is 16 residues long. These data are taken from a study of molecular identifiers for immune sequencing clone quantification. Study-wide results and limits: Clones of above 20 RNA copies carried over 97% of effector molecules; in naive cells they carried under 1%.

Previously reported methods and listed TCR primers produced the bulk TCR libraries. TCRdb used MiXCR to reprocess the PCR reads, holding one entry per CDR3 protein. The sample contains 400,000 to 600,000 distinct CDR3 sequences, about 25% of which appear only once. The sequenced sample was naive CD8+ T cells from blood, with Jurkat cell RNA spiked in. The subset is: FACS-sorted CD8+CD4-CCR7+CD45RA+ naive T cells. The TCR was taken from a human donor in good health. Some libraries in this study had Jurkat cell RNA spiked in. The chain links TRBV12-3 or TRBV12-4 to TRBJ2-3, with a weak D call TRBD1 (6 bases). DNA for the CDR3: TGTGCCAGCAGTCCCTCCGGGACACCAGACACAGATACGCAGTATCTT. It translates to CASSPSGTPDTDTQYL.